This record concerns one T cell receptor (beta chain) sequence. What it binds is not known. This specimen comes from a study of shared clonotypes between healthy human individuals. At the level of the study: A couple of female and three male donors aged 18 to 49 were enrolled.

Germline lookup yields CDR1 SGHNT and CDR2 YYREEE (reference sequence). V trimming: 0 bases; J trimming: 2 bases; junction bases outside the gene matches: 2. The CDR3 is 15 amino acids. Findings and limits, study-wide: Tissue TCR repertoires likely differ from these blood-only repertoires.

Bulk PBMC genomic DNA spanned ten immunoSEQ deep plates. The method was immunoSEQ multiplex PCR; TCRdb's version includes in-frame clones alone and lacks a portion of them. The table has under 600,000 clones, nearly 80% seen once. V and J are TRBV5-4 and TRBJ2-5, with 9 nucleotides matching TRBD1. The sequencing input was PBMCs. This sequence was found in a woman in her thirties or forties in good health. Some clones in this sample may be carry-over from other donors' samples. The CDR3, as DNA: TGTGCCAGCAGCTTGGTGGGACAGGGTCAAGAGACCCAGTACTTC. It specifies CASSLVGQGQETQYF.